What follows describes a single TCR beta chain. There is no known antigen for this receptor. Base qualities are not provided; no much larger clone lies one nucleotide away. Another Seattle source contributed samples from volunteer blood donors who had recovered from COVID-19. The collaborating institutions used their own protocols to collect whole blood in K2EDTA tubes. For TCRbeta analysis, collaborators shipped samples in one of three forms: frozen whole blood, isolated PBMCs, or DNA extracted from either of those sample types. V and J are truncated by 0 bases and 2 bases respectively, leaving an intervening sequence of 11 bases. CDR1 and CDR2 (SGHAT, FQDESV) derive from the germline V gene (reference sequence). From its cysteine to its phenylalanine, the CDR3 spans 15 amino acids. Kept here is only the CDR3 DNA, which spans 45 bases and is read in frame from base 1. The data were taken from a study of blood T cell repertoires in COVID-19 (dated by TCRdb to about 2020). Turning to the overall study: The collaborator samples originated in the United States, Italy and Spain and spanned the acute and convalescent phases of COVID-19. The prospective study material was composed of cDNA or gDNA derived from T cells, B-cell-depleted T cells, or PBMCs. Deeply sampled blood TCRbeta repertoires from subjects exposed to, actively infected with, or recovered from COVID-19 were included in the dataset. The repertoires were made available in a free public database intended to serve as a resource for research on the immune response to SARS-CoV-2. The samples were drawn from the first 160 participants of the ongoing ImmuneRACE study and from 1,200 or so subjects provided by 6 global collaborators. The sample metadata nearly always contained a de-identified subject ID, COVID-19 status, age in years and sex. HLA class I and class II types, where available, came from metadata supplied by the sample provider rather than from assay-based typing.

Overall study results and their limits: The quantity of clinical and demographic metadata differed by source and by participant and was supplied without curation.

TCRbeta CDR3 regions were amplified from genomic DNA by means of the immunoSEQ Assay, a bias-controlled multiplex PCR. Under the source paper's analysis protocol: The number of nucleated cells in each sample was estimated by amplification of reference gene primers within the assay. Sequence reads were collapsed and filtered to measure the absolute abundance of every unique TCRbeta CDR3 rearrangement. Productive Simpson clonality was computed per sample as the square root of Simpson's diversity index over productive rearrangements. TCRdb retrieved this table from immuneACCESS and kept in-frame rearrangements only. Not all clones are present; in checked studies, unresolved V genes account for under half, and no reason is known for the remainder. The V and J calls and clone size are taken from that table; D and trimming were inferred from the DNA. This sample lists roughly 290,000 clones; approximately 83% were detected once. The top ten clonotypes cover 2% to 2.5% of the sample.

The receptor's source is a woman aged 25 to 39 who had recovered from COVID-19. The chain uses TRBV11-1 and TRBJ2-7; TRBD1 might be the D gene, on 7 matching bases. Sample: peripheral blood. This receptor carries the CDR3 CASSLAAGGPYEQYF. The nucleotides are TGTGCCAGCAGCTTAGCGGCAGGGGGGCCCTACGAGCAGTACTTC.